Below are 9 T cell receptor beta chains sequenced from a single sample in a study of cytomegalovirus exposure and HLA in healthy donors. Amplification used 60 Vbeta primers and 13 Jbeta primers. Here immunoSEQ multiplex PCR was the method, and the copy in TCRdb shows in-frame clones only, minus some. The sample lists about 190,000 clones, 75% to 80% occurring once. Sequencing was carried out using PBMCs. The receptors shown here come from a woman aged 25 to 45 in good health and CMV-seropositive.

The CDR3 loop reads CAWSVQGRQPQHF. As DNA, the CDR3 is TGTGCCTGGAGTGTTCAGGGGCGTCAGCCCCAGCATTTT. The gene calls are TRBV30 and TRBJ1-5; D perhaps matches TRBD1 (6 bases). Germline CDR1 and CDR2: GTSNPN and SVGIG (reference sequence). This CDR3 is 13 amino acids long. V lost 0 bases, J lost 6 bases, and 9 bases lay in between.

The V call is TRBV4-3, the J call TRBJ1-2; D might be TRBD1 (6 bases). The CDR3 runs 13 residues. Germline CDR1 LGHNA, CDR2 YSLEER. V dropped 1 base and J dropped 8 bases, with 11 bases sitting between them. The CDR3 reads CASSQAGVNGYTF. The DNA of the CDR3 is TGCGCCAGCAGCCAAGCAGGGGTAAACGGCTACACCTTC.

CDR3 region: CASSYSGRRTEAFF. The CDR3 DNA sequence: TGTGCCAGCAGTTACTCTGGGAGGAGGACTGAAGCTTTCTTT. This sequence joins TRBV6-5 and TRBJ1-1; D not resolved. Germline CDR1 reads MNHEY; CDR2 reads SVGAGI. V lost 0 bases, J lost 5 bases, and 10 bases lay in between. This CDR3 has 14 residues.

This clone was observed a single time. The rearrangement links TRBV27 to TRBJ1-2; 8 bases agree with TRBD1. CDR1 MNHEY and CDR2 SMNVEV come from the germline V gene (reference sequence). This CDR3 comprises 14 residues. Trimming removed 2 bases from V and 3 bases from J; junction bases left unmatched: 2. The CDR3 region has the DNA TGTGCCAGCAGTTTAGGACAGGGTGACTATGGCTACACCTTC. It specifies CASSLGQGDYGYTF.

The gene calls are TRBV28 and TRBJ1-1; D call uncertain. Trimming left V 6 bases short and J 6 bases short, with 17 bases between. The CDR3 is made up of 14 amino acids. Germline CDR1 is MDHEN and CDR2 is SYDVKM. CDR3: CASSLMGVGAEAFF. The CDR3 DNA reads TGTGCCAGCAGCCTCATGGGTGTGGGCGCTGAAGCTTTCTTT.

The chain employs TRBV18 and TRBJ1-2; 7 bases agree with TRBD1. CDR1 is KGHSH, CDR2 LQKENI, per germline. The CDR3 contains 13 residues. With 4 bases clipped from V and 6 bases from J, the junction kept 5 bases outside the gene matches. CDR3 protein: CASSLRGGDGYTF. The CDR3 DNA reads as TGTGCCAGCTCACTACGAGGGGGCGATGGCTACACCTTC.

This clone was seen more than once but under ten times. The genes are TRBV4-1 and TRBJ2-6, with D unclear. V gave up 4 bases and J gave up 1 base, with 11 bases separating them. The CDR3 sequence is 16 residues long. Germline assignment: CDR1 MGHRA and CDR2 YSYEKL. CDR3 in amino acids: CASSRKLESGANVLTF. CDR3 DNA: TGCGCCAGCAGCCGAAAGTTGGAGTCTGGGGCCAACGTCCTGACTTTC.

The chain has TRBV5-5 and TRBJ1-2; TRBD1 agrees at 7 bases. Germline CDR1 SGHKS, CDR2 YYEKEE (reference sequence). The CDR3 consists of 14 residues. V was pared by 4 bases and J by 4 bases, with 7 bases of the junction left unmatched. CDR3 region: CASSPDQGGYGYTF. Written as DNA, the CDR3 is TGTGCCAGCAGCCCCGACCAGGGGGGCTATGGCTACACCTTC.

This chain links TRBV5-4 with TRBJ2-1; D might be TRBD2 (6 bases). Germline V gene lookup returns CDR1 SGHNT and CDR2 YYREEE (reference sequence). The CDR3 is made up of 15 amino acids. Trimming removed 4 bases at V and 3 bases at J, with 14 bases between. The CDR3: CASSHPGAIYNEQFF. The CDR3 DNA is TGTGCCAGCAGCCATCCGGGAGCTATCTACAATGAGCAGTTCTTC.